The source of this TCR beta chain is a study of blood T cell repertoires in COVID-19. Enrolment of Seattle patients took place during active infection, and they were followed longitudinally. Here immunoSEQ multiplex PCR was the method, and the copy in TCRdb shows in-frame clones only, minus some. The sample contains 300,000 to 450,000 clones, 70% to 90% of which appear only once. Germline CDR1 SGHVS, CDR2 FQNEAQ. The CDR3 runs to 15 residues. The V and J ends lost 7 bases and 4 bases, in that order; junction bases with no gene match: 11. The rearrangement links TRBV7-8 to TRBJ1-1; TRBD1 matches at 8 bases. The sample consisted of peripheral blood. This clonotype was obtained from a woman aged 30 to 39 with COVID-19, enrolled during active disease. CDR3 nucleotide sequence: TGTGCCAGCAACAGAAAGGGGCAGGGGGCCACTGAAGCTTTCTTT. Translating it yields CASNRKGQGATEAFF. The entire variable domain, with the rest obtained from reference TRBV7-8 and TRBJ1-1, is as follows: GAGVSQSPRYKVAKRGQDVALRCDPISGHVSLFWYQQALGQGPEFLTYFQNEAQLDKSGLPSDRFFAERPEGSVSTLKIQRTQQEDSAVYLCASNRKGQGATEAFFGQGTRLTVV.